This is a list of T cell receptor beta chains from one sample in a study of metastatic and nonmetastatic thyroid tumors. Using MiXCR, TCRdb re-called clones from the PCR reads. The table lists 11,000 or so clones, approximately 35% of them singletons. Sequenced sample: tumor tissue. These receptors were taken from a female donor with papillary thyroid cancer or a benign thyroid nodule (not recorded which). Some clones in this sample may be carry-over from other donors' samples. Both conserved end residues are trimmed from each CDR3.

v_call: TRBV6-5; j_call: TRBJ2-6; cdr3_length: 16; cdr3_aa: ATSPLAGLGSGANFLT
v_call: TRBV6-1; j_call: TRBJ1-5; cdr3_length: 16; cdr3_aa: ASSDLVTRGIRNQPKH
v_call: TRBV19; j_call: TRBJ2-3; cdr3_length: 11; cdr3_aa: ASSPGLADTQY
v_call: TRBV9; j_call: TRBJ2-3; cdr3_length: 15; cdr3_aa: ASSVDGLAVGEDMQY
v_call: TRBV5-6; j_call: TRBJ2-2; cdr3_length: 14; cdr3_aa: ASSSGTSGIGGELF
v_call: TRBV6-1; j_call: TRBJ1-2; cdr3_length: 13; cdr3_aa: ASSRELGGNYGYT
v_call: TRBV4-1; j_call: TRBJ2-7; cdr3_length: 12; cdr3_aa: ASSQGPGYYEQY
v_call: TRBV6-5; j_call: TRBJ1-2; cdr3_length: 13; cdr3_aa: ASSYARDRGFGYT
v_call: TRBV28; j_call: TRBJ1-3; cdr3_length: 11; cdr3_aa: ASSLQGGNTIY
v_call: TRBV24-1; j_call: TRBJ2-6; cdr3_length: 15; cdr3_aa: ATSDISRLSGANVLT
v_call: TRBV11-1; j_call: TRBJ1-1; cdr3_length: 11; cdr3_aa: ASSSQSNTEAF
v_call: TRBV7-9; j_call: TRBJ2-3; cdr3_length: 13; cdr3_aa: ASSRAAPLGDTQY
v_call: TRBV11-2; j_call: TRBJ1-1; cdr3_length: 12; cdr3_aa: ASSFEGKNTEAF
v_call: TRBV20-1; j_call: TRBJ2-7; cdr3_length: 12; cdr3_aa: SARRLGSSYEQY
v_call: TRBV6-1; j_call: TRBJ1-2; cdr3_length: 12; cdr3_aa: ASSERTANYGYT
v_call: TRBV30; j_call: TRBJ1-2; cdr3_length: 9; cdr3_aa: AWSVNYGYT
v_call: TRBV3-1; j_call: TRBJ2-3; cdr3_length: 13; cdr3_aa: ASSHEASGTDTQY
v_call: TRBV7-6; j_call: TRBJ2-3; cdr3_length: 15; cdr3_aa: ASSPSGLGPYTDTQY
v_call: TRBV6-1; j_call: TRBJ1-6; cdr3_length: 13; cdr3_aa: ASSRLHDPGGPLH
v_call: TRBV5-1; j_call: TRBJ2-2; cdr3_length: 13; cdr3_aa: ASSSEEGFTGELF
v_call: TRBV6-2/TRBV6-3; j_call: TRBJ2-7; cdr3_length: 9; cdr3_aa: ASVRLYEQY
v_call: TRBV10-1; j_call: TRBJ2-3; cdr3_length: 11; cdr3_aa: ASSRTVGDTQY
v_call: TRBV5-5; j_call: TRBJ1-6; cdr3_length: 15; cdr3_aa: ASSLAGGRDRGSPLH
v_call: TRBV7-2; j_call: TRBJ1-2; cdr3_length: 13; cdr3_aa: ASSLVPAQGRGCT
v_call: TRBV5-1; j_call: TRBJ1-2; cdr3_length: 10; cdr3_aa: ASSGNNYGYT
v_call: TRBV7-7; j_call: TRBJ2-7; cdr3_length: 11; cdr3_aa: ASSSDGSYEQY
v_call: TRBV5-6; j_call: TRBJ1-1; cdr3_length: 14; cdr3_aa: ASSSLPGRTNTEAF
v_call: TRBV6-2/TRBV6-3; j_call: TRBJ1-2; cdr3_length: 12; cdr3_aa: ASSSRTPPYGYT
v_call: TRBV18; j_call: TRBJ2-5; cdr3_length: 15; cdr3_aa: ASSPGASGSNRETQY
v_call: TRBV7-9; j_call: TRBJ2-7; cdr3_length: 12; cdr3_aa: ASSTTSGVDEQY
v_call: TRBV6-2/TRBV6-3; j_call: TRBJ1-5; cdr3_length: 13; cdr3_aa: ASRPGEGGPWPQH
v_call: TRBV6-1; j_call: TRBJ2-7; cdr3_length: 12; cdr3_aa: ASSSRTGFYEQY
v_call: TRBV20-1; j_call: TRBJ2-7; cdr3_length: 12; cdr3_aa: SARDPGLSVEQY
v_call: TRBV7-2; j_call: TRBJ1-2; cdr3_length: 12; cdr3_aa: ASSLGQGAYGYT
v_call: TRBV29-1; j_call: TRBJ1-1; cdr3_length: 9; cdr3_aa: SAGMNTEAF
v_call: TRBV20-1; j_call: TRBJ2-3; cdr3_length: 15; cdr3_aa: SARRGLGLAGTDTQY
v_call: TRBV19; j_call: TRBJ1-6; cdr3_length: 12; cdr3_aa: ASSRDRGGSPLH
v_call: TRBV27; j_call: TRBJ1-2; cdr3_length: 11; cdr3_aa: ASSRGGRYGYT
v_call: TRBV4-2; j_call: TRBJ2-3; cdr3_length: 14; cdr3_aa: ASSQDRAGYTDTQY
v_call: TRBV2; j_call: TRBJ1-5; cdr3_length: 12; cdr3_aa: ASSVDRDNQPQH
v_call: TRBV2; j_call: TRBJ2-7; cdr3_length: 11; cdr3_aa: ASTGTPAYEQY
v_call: TRBV7-2; j_call: TRBJ2-1; cdr3_length: 10; cdr3_aa: ASSLDYNEQF
v_call: TRBV9; j_call: TRBJ2-7; cdr3_length: 13; cdr3_aa: ASSVTGTGGDEQY
v_call: TRBV5-1; j_call: TRBJ2-1; cdr3_length: 11; cdr3_aa: ASSDRGGGEQF
v_call: TRBV7-9; j_call: TRBJ2-1; cdr3_length: 17; cdr3_aa: ASSKGGLADFSSYNEQF
v_call: TRBV6-1; j_call: TRBJ2-3; cdr3_length: 15; cdr3_aa: ASSALDPPIVTDTQY
v_call: TRBV12-3/TRBV12-4; j_call: TRBJ1-2; cdr3_length: 11; cdr3_aa: ASSPLVLYGYT